Following are 28 T cell receptor beta chains from one sample sequenced in a study of T cells after yellow fever vaccination. MiXCR was run by TCRdb on the 5' RACE reads, yielding one entry per CDR3 protein. The data show under 600,000 distinct CDR3 sequences, just over 20% seen once. The material sequenced was PBMCs, taken roughly 20 days after the first yellow fever vaccination. Receptors were obtained from a man aged 18 to 30 who received the YFV17D yellow fever vaccine.

The V call is TRBV28, the J call TRBJ2-7, with TRBD2 as a possible D gene (5 bases). Trimming removed 5 bases from V and 6 bases from J, with 11 bases in between. The V gene's germline CDR1 is MDHEN and CDR2 SYDVKM. The CDR3 length is 12 residues. The CDR3 region is CASSPPGSEQYF. The CDR3 DNA reads TGTGCCAGCAGTCCACCGGGGAGCGAGCAGTACTTC. The variable domain in full, with the rest retrieved from reference TRBV28 and TRBJ2-7, is DVKVTQSSRYLVKRTGEKVFLECVQDMDHENMFWYRQDPGLGLRLIYFSYDVKMKEKGDIPEGYSVSREKKERFSLILESASTNQTSMYLCASSPPGSEQYFGPGTRLTVT.

The rearrangement links TRBV4-2 to TRBJ2-2; D call uncertain. V lost 0 bases and J 1 base, leaving 12 bases between the germline ends. The CDR3 loop spans 17 amino acids. Germline CDR1 is LGHNA and CDR2 is YNFKEQ. The DNA for the CDR3 is TGTGCCAGCAGCCAAGAAACTACGGTGGGGAACACCGGGGAGCTGTTTTTT. It yields the protein CASSQETTVGNTGELFF.

V and J are TRBV20-1 and TRBJ2-3; no definite D call. V gave up 3 bases and J gave up 6 bases, with 10 bases separating them. Germline V gene sequence: CDR1 DFQATT, CDR2 SNEGSKA (reference sequence). The CDR3 covers 12 residues. The CDR3 loop is CSASTPWDTQYF. DNA for the CDR3: TGCAGTGCTAGTACCCCTTGGGATACGCAGTATTTT.

This clonotype was counted only a few times. The chain couples TRBV6-2 or TRBV6-3 to TRBJ2-7, with TRBD1 matching 8 bases. Germline assignment: CDR1 MNHEY and CDR2 SVGEGT. The CDR3 is 14 residues long. V dropped 6 bases and J dropped 4; count of bases not matched to a gene: 8. CDR3 sequence: CASRTGQGNYEQYV. The CDR3 nucleotides read TGTGCCAGCAGAACCGGACAGGGTAATTACGAGCAGTACGTC.

The rearrangement uses TRBV20-1 and TRBJ2-3; 16 bases line up with TRBD2. The CDR3 runs 18 residues. V shed 2 bases, J shed 2 bases, and the junction held 7 bases outside the gene matches. Germline V gives CDR1 DFQATT, CDR2 SNEGSKA (reference sequence). The CDR3 protein is CSARSAGLAGGSTDTQYF. CDR3 coding DNA: TGCAGTGCTAGATCAGCGGGACTAGCGGGGGGGTCCACAGATACGCAGTATTTT.

The genes are TRBV20-1 and TRBJ1-1; D is uncertain. V was cut by 4 bases and J by 0 bases, with 6 bases left in between. From germline, CDR1 is DFQATT and CDR2 SNEGSKA (reference sequence). This CDR3 is 12 amino acids long. The CDR3 sequence is CSAKGMNTEAFF. CDR3 bases: TGCAGTGCTAAAGGGATGAACACTGAAGCTTTCTTT.

This chain links TRBV12-3 or TRBV12-4 with TRBJ1-1; D gene uncertain. CDR3 length: 14 residues. V gave up 2 bases and J gave up 0 bases, with 7 bases separating them. The chain's CDR3 is CASSLLVMNTEAFF. CDR3 nucleotides: TGTGCCAGCAGTTTATTGGTAATGAACACTGAAGCTTTCTTT.

The rearrangement joins TRBV3-1 to TRBJ2-1; 11 bases are a match to TRBD2. The CDR3 extends over 15 amino acids. Unmatched junction bases numbered 15, after V lost 4 bases and J lost 16 bases. Germline loops: CDR1 LGHDT, CDR2 YNNKEL (reference sequence). CDR3 DNA sequence: TGTGCCAGCAGCCCGCGGACCCTAGCGGGGGGCAACGCCTTCTTC. Amino acids: CASSPRTLAGGNAFF.

V and J are TRBV12-3 or TRBV12-4 and TRBJ2-3; 11 bases fit TRBD2. This CDR3 is built from 14 residues. The V segment lost 6 bases and the J segment 8 bases; nucleotides outside the gene matches: 7. This CDR3 is CASSISGGAGTQYF. As DNA, the CDR3 is TGTGCCAGCAGCATTAGCGGGGGGGCCGGTACGCAGTATTTT.

Only a few counts were recorded for this clonotype. The chain is built from TRBV18 and TRBJ2-5; TRBD1 matches 9 bases. From germline, CDR1 is KGHSH and CDR2 LQKENI. This CDR3 comprises 16 residues. Trimming cost V 2 bases and J 3 bases; bases outside gene matches: 7. CDR3 amino acids: CASSPRTGGAEETQYF. Here the CDR3 DNA reads TGTGCCAGCTCACCAAGAACAGGGGGCGCGGAAGAGACCCAGTACTTC.

This clonotype was observed a few times. The rearrangement joins TRBV7-3 to TRBJ1-3, with TRBD1 as a possible D gene (5 bases). Germline CDR1 and CDR2: SGHTA and FQGTGA. The CDR3 runs to 17 residues. Trimming pared 1 base from V and 0 bases from J, leaving 13 bases between. CDR3 coding DNA: TGTGCCAGCAGCTTAAACCCACCGGGGCGCTCTGGAAACACCATATATTTT. Translated, it gives CASSLNPPGRSGNTIYF.

The table lists this clonotype with a few counts. The chain joins TRBV19 to TRBJ2-1; 11 positions agree with TRBD1. J gave up 4 bases and V 6 bases, and 8 bases lay outside the gene matches. The CDR3 has 16 residues. Germline loops: CDR1 LNHDA, CDR2 SQIVND (reference sequence). CDR3 amino acids: CASSRLDRGQYNEQFF. CDR3 nucleotide sequence: TGTGCCAGTAGCCGTTTGGACAGGGGGCAATACAATGAGCAGTTCTTC. The variable domain in full, with the rest retrieved from reference TRBV19 and TRBJ2-1, is DGGITQSPKYLFRKEGQNVTLSCEQNLNHDAMYWYRQDPGQGLRLIYYSQIVNDFQKGDIAEGYSVSREKKESFPLTVTSAQKNPTAFYLCASSRLDRGQYNEQFFGPGTRLTVL.

V usage is TRBV20-1 and J usage is TRBJ2-5; possible D gene TRBD1, 5 bases. This CDR3 is 13 amino acids long. The germline CDR1 and CDR2 sequences are DFQATT and SNEGSKA (reference sequence). V was clipped by 5 bases and J by 5 bases, with 15 bases between them. CDR3 sequence (DNA): TGCAGTGCTCACGTTAGGGGTTCGGAGACCCAGTACTTC. This translates into CSAHVRGSETQYF.

The chain has TRBV10-1 and TRBJ1-2; D call uncertain. This CDR3 comprises 13 residues. Germline V CDR1 and CDR2: WNHNN, SYGVQD (reference sequence). The V and J ends lost 6 bases and 7 bases respectively, with 15 bases between them. The CDR3 loop reads CASSPGPVSGYTF. CDR3 nucleotides: TGCGCCAGCAGCCCTGGGCCAGTGAGTGGCTACACCTTC.

This clonotype was seen only a few times. The chain has TRBV4-1 and TRBJ2-7; D perhaps matches TRBD2 (5 bases). Germline CDR1 reads MGHRA; CDR2 reads YSYEKL. V was pared by 1 base and J by 5 bases, with 12 bases between. The CDR3 runs 14 residues. This chain's CDR3 is CASSQVGPRDEQYF. Here the CDR3 DNA reads TGCGCCAGCAGCCAAGTTGGACCGCGGGACGAGCAGTACTTC.

The table lists this clonotype with a few counts. The J gene is TRBJ1-1, the V gene TRBV7-8; D may be TRBD1 (5 bases). The CDR3 is 15 amino acids. Trimming removed 3 bases at V and 5 bases at J, with 16 bases between. Per the germline V gene, CDR1 is SGHVS and CDR2 is FQNEAQ. The CDR3 nucleotides read TGTGCCAGCAGCTTTACTGGGACTCGGGGGACTGAAGCTTTCTTT. It yields the protein CASSFTGTRGTEAFF.

This clonotype was seen ten or more times. The chain combines TRBV5-1 with TRBJ2-3; D is ambiguous. The CDR3 length is 15 residues. CDR1 and CDR2 (germline): SGHRS, YFSETQ. Trimming took off 4 bases at V and 2 bases at J, with 14 bases between the two ends. The CDR3 loop reads CASSPRPPTTDTQYF. CDR3 in DNA: TGCGCCAGCAGCCCTCGTCCACCAACCACAGATACGCAGTATTTT.

This chain connects TRBV9 to TRBJ2-1, with D perhaps matching TRBD1 (6 bases). Germline assignment: CDR1 SGDLS and CDR2 YYNGEE. This CDR3 is 16 amino acids long. V shed 4 bases and J shed 2 bases, with 16 bases lying between them. The CDR3 spells CASSLRRDRTYNEQFF. Here the CDR3 DNA reads TGTGCCAGCAGCCTCCGTCGAGACAGGACCTACAATGAGCAGTTCTTC.

J is TRBJ2-5 and V is TRBV7-2; D may correspond to TRBD1 or TRBD2 (5 bases each). The length of the CDR3 is 13 residues. The V gene's germline CDR1 is SGHTA and CDR2 FQGNSA. V dropped 9 bases and J dropped 5 bases, with 16 bases sitting between them. CDR3 sequence reads: CASALIRGETQYF. The CDR3 nucleotides are TGTGCCAGTGCTCTTATACGGGGCGAGACCCAGTACTTC.

The chain links TRBV11-1 to TRBJ2-3; TRBD1 aligns across 7 bases. This CDR3 is built from 19 residues. Germline CDR1 is SGHAT and CDR2 is FQDESV (reference sequence). The V segment lost 0 bases and the J segment 0 bases; nucleotides outside the gene matches: 12. The CDR3 region is CASSLARTGRVSSTDTQYF. CDR3 nucleotide sequence: TGTGCCAGCAGCTTAGCCCGGACAGGTCGAGTTTCCAGCACAGATACGCAGTATTTT.

The V and J genes are TRBV24-1 and TRBJ1-2; perhaps TRBD1 as D (5 bases). CDR1 and CDR2 from the germline V gene are KGHDR and SFDVKD. The CDR3 covers 16 residues. Trimming took 5 bases from V and 3 from J, leaving 18 bases between them. The CDR3 coding sequence is TGTGCCACCAGTGTGATGACAGCATTTGGGGACTATGGCTACACCTTC. It encodes CATSVMTAFGDYGYTF.

The rearrangement joins TRBV20-1 to TRBJ2-7; D unresolved. CDR3 length: 12 amino acids. V was pared by 2 bases and J by 2 bases, with 7 bases between. CDR1 and CDR2 (germline): DFQATT, SNEGSKA (reference sequence). The CDR3 is CSARSAAYEQYF. CDR3 sequence (DNA): TGCAGTGCTAGATCTGCGGCCTACGAGCAGTACTTC.

The table lists this clonotype with a few counts. The chain joins TRBV11-2 to TRBJ2-5; 13 bases align to TRBD2. Looked up from germline, CDR1 is SGHAT and CDR2 is FQNNGV. This CDR3 spans 17 amino acids. Trimming removed 5 bases from V and 5 bases from J; junction bases left unmatched: 11. The CDR3 loop is CASSRSGTSGAGETQYF. CDR3 coding DNA: TGTGCCAGCAGCCGTTCCGGGACTAGCGGGGCGGGTGAGACCCAGTACTTC.

The V gene is TRBV5-1, the J gene TRBJ2-1; D may be TRBD2 (5 bases). CDR1 and CDR2 from the germline V gene are SGHRS and YFSETQ. The CDR3 totals 16 residues. V was clipped by 0 bases and J by 2 bases, with 12 bases between them. The CDR3 region is CASSLEAASPYNEQFF. The CDR3 coding sequence is TGCGCCAGCAGCTTGGAAGCGGCCAGTCCCTACAATGAGCAGTTCTTC.

This clonotype occurred many times. V and J are TRBV5-1 and TRBJ2-7; D is undetermined. Trimming pared 3 bases from V and 1 base from J, leaving 11 bases between. The CDR3 is made up of 14 amino acids. Germline assignment: CDR1 SGHRS and CDR2 YFSETQ. The CDR3 region has the DNA TGCGCCAGCAGCTGGAGACCCGTATCCTACGAGCAGTACTTC. This sequence encodes CASSWRPVSYEQYF.

The chain is built from TRBV12-3 or TRBV12-4 and TRBJ1-2; D might be TRBD1 (5 bases). The length of the CDR3 is 13 residues. Trimming removed 4 bases from V and 4 bases from J, with 10 bases in between. The CDR3 spells CASSYDSTYGYTF. CDR3 DNA sequence: TGTGCCAGCAGTTACGACAGCACCTATGGCTACACCTTC.

This clonotype was found a few times. The chain has TRBV6-1 and TRBJ1-4; 9 bases fit TRBD1. This CDR3 has 16 residues. CDR1 and CDR2 (germline): MNHNS, SASEGT. Trimming cost V 4 bases and J 1 base; bases outside gene matches: 4. This CDR3 reads CASSAGQGGTNEKLFF. The CDR3 coding sequence is TGTGCCAGCAGTGCGGGACAGGGTGGAACTAATGAAAAACTGTTTTTT.

V gene TRBV1 combines with J gene TRBJ2-5; the DNA was not used to check the table's D call, TRBD1. TRBV1 corresponds to a pseudogene. The CDR3 runs to 16 residues. The CDR3 DNA reads TGCACCAGCAGCCAACTGGGGGGCGCGAGGAGAGAGACCCAGTACTTC. Amino acid sequence: CTSSQLGGARRETQYF.